These T cell receptor beta chains were read from a single sample in a study of T-cell memory formation after mild COVID-19. TCRdb redid the calling of the 5' RACE reads with MiXCR, one entry per CDR3 protein. This table holds about 110,000 distinct CDR3 sequences, about 20% found once. Sequenced: PBMCs or a T cell subset sorted from them (not recorded which). The receptor source for this set is a man aged 18 to 35 who had mild COVID-19 (a few samples of this study predate the infection). Cell type and time point are not known. CDR3s leave out the opening cysteine and the closing phenylalanine or tryptophan.

>TRBJ2-1|TRBV27
ASRVGSGVYNEQF
>TRBJ1-5|TRBV7-9
ASSQSGGDQPQH
>TRBJ2-3|TRBV12-3/TRBV12-4
ASSSGTSGFTRTDTQY
>TRBJ2-1|TRBV7-3
ASTPHAAGRQDEQF
>TRBJ2-3|TRBV5-1
ASSLVAARMVDTQY
>TRBJ2-5|TRBV25-1
ASSEPRGQETQY
>TRBJ2-3|TRBV12-3/TRBV12-4
ASSAYGGEGRDTQY
>TRBJ2-2|TRBV24-1
ATSDSDRGWTGELF
>TRBJ2-5|TRBV27
ASSTLSLVQETQY
>TRBJ1-6|TRBV5-6
ASSWGTPYNSPLH
>TRBJ1-1|TRBV6-1
ASIIGRVNTEAF
>TRBJ1-6|TRBV14
ASSQDRRINSPLH
>TRBJ2-7|TRBV9
ASSAEGGQGYEQY
>TRBJ1-2|TRBV6-1
ASSYLPLAGPYGYT
>TRBJ1-2|TRBV4-1
ASSHPGRYYGYT
>TRBJ1-6|TRBV12-3/TRBV12-4
ASSLGQGYSPLH
>TRBJ1-5|TRBV10-3
AISERDSNQPQH
>TRBJ1-1|TRBV4-1
ASSLDRATEAF
>TRBJ2-7|TRBV4-1
ASSQDVGVEQY
>TRBJ1-5|TRBV27
ASSSNGPRGPQH
>TRBJ1-1|TRBV7-9
ASGGVGGNTEAF
>TRBJ2-3|TRBV28
ASSLRVVASGVSTDTQY
>TRBJ1-4|TRBV5-6
ASSRQGTANEKLF
>TRBJ2-5|TRBV11-2
ASRPGALYQETQY
>TRBJ2-3|TRBV3-1
ASSPGGEPDTQY
>TRBJ1-2|TRBV12-3/TRBV12-4
ASGDSGRSGFYGYT
>TRBJ2-2|TRBV7-6
ASSFSSETGELF
>TRBJ2-2|TRBV27
ASSSITTGQGVSGELF
>TRBJ2-6|TRBV7-9
ASRSPGAGANVLT
>TRBJ2-1|TRBV11-2
ASSLDSLAGGRDEQF
>TRBJ2-7|TRBV5-1
ASRLKGNEQY
>TRBJ1-5|TRBV7-6
ASSGQGSQPQH
>TRBJ2-3|TRBV4-3
ASSQAAHRADTQY
>TRBJ2-5|TRBV7-2
ASSLRLAYQETQY
>TRBJ2-5|TRBV6-5
ASSPHARGVETQY
>TRBJ2-3|TRBV6-2/TRBV6-3
ASSIAGKDTDTQY
>TRBJ2-2|TRBV15
ATSRAGQGYTGELF
>TRBJ2-1|TRBV6-2/TRBV6-3
ASSLWSGSYNEQF
>TRBJ1-1|TRBV20-1
SARAVGGADTEAF
>TRBJ1-5|TRBV4-1
ASSQVGKGNQPQH
>TRBJ2-1|TRBV9
ASSDFGTSKYNEQF
>-|TRBV4-1
ASSQDRDGYEQY
>TRBJ1-4|TRBV2
ASREEGEKLF
>TRBJ2-1|TRBV12-5
ASGFQQGRVGEQF
>TRBJ1-1|TRBV9
ASSVEPGQGVSEAF
>TRBJ2-6|TRBV4-3
ASSQDEGAGANVLT
>TRBJ2-7|TRBV4-3
ASSQGGPSYEQY
>TRBJ2-5|TRBV6-5
ASSYGLAGTQETQY
>TRBJ2-6|TRBV23-1
ASSPIYGQGDSSGANVLT
>TRBJ2-3|TRBV9
ASSVGASSTDTQY
>TRBJ2-3|TRBV27
ASSFRDTGTDTQY
>TRBJ2-1|TRBV7-6
ASSLGDGDGYNEQF